The 10 T cell receptor beta chains below all came from one sample that was sequenced in a study of T cells after yellow fever vaccination. TCRdb used MiXCR to reprocess the 5' RACE reads, holding one entry per CDR3 protein. The profile shows about 96,000 distinct CDR3 sequences, about 8.8% of them singletons. Material: CD8+ T cells not binding an NS4B(214-222) dextramer, sorted from PBMCs, obtained more than 14 days after the first yellow fever vaccination. The receptors were gathered from a man aged 18 to 35 who received the YFV17D yellow fever vaccine.

This chain connects TRBV10-2 to TRBJ2-2, with TRBD2 matching 7 bases. This CDR3 has 15 residues. Trimming took 4 bases from V and 7 from J; bases not matched to a gene: 9. Germline V gene sequence: CDR1 WSHSY, CDR2 SAAADI. The CDR3 bases are TGCGCCAGCAGTGTGACGGGGGGACCGGGCGGGGAGCTGTTTTTT. Protein product: CASSVTGGPGGELFF.

This clonotype appeared a few times. The final CDR3 position lacks the conserved phenylalanine or tryptophan, pointing to a likely read error. No DNA is shown, since the ends of the CDR3 on it are uncertain; the CDR3 is the one TCRdb lists. The CDR3 spells CASSPHRDGSS. The chain links TRBV5-6 to TRBJ1-1. Per the germline V gene, CDR1 is SGHDT and CDR2 is YYEEEE. The CDR3 extends over 11 residues, inclusive of both ends.

This clonotype was recorded a few times. The chain is built from TRBV6-2 or TRBV6-3 and TRBJ2-7, with TRBD1 matching over 7 bases. Germline lookup yields CDR1 MNHEY and CDR2 SVGEGT. The junction had 8 bases not matched to a gene; V was cut back by 3 bases and J by 6 bases. The CDR3 spans 14 residues. CDR3 sequence reads: CASSYYRGIGEQYF. The DNA for the CDR3 is TGTGCCAGCAGTTATTACAGGGGTATCGGCGAGCAGTACTTC.

The genes are TRBV6-5 and TRBJ2-7, with D possibly being TRBD2 (6 bases). V was clipped by 2 bases and J by 1 base, with 18 bases between them. The CDR3 spans 17 residues. Looked up from germline, CDR1 is MNHEY and CDR2 is SVGAGI. For the CDR3, the DNA is TGTGCCAGCAGTTACGGGGCGGGGCAGGGAACTTCCTACGAGCAGTACTTC. Its protein product is CASSYGAGQGTSYEQYF.

This clonotype has only a few counts. The V call is TRBV28, the J call TRBJ2-1; 8 nucleotides match TRBD1. The CDR3 is 14 residues long. CDR1 is MDHEN and CDR2 is SYDVKM in the germline V gene. J was trimmed by 8 bases and V by 6 bases; bases with no gene match: 9. CDR3 amino acids: CASRTTGDWDEQFF. In DNA, the CDR3 is TGTGCCAGCAGAACGACAGGGGACTGGGATGAGCAGTTCTTC.

This clonotype was observed once. A much more abundant neighbour one base away suggests this may be a read error. The chain employs TRBV7-8 and TRBJ1-1; no clear D. The CDR3 extends over 11 amino acids. Germline CDR1 and CDR2: SGHVS and FQNEAQ. In DNA, the CDR3 is TGTGCCACCAGCTTAATGCAGGAAGCTTTCTTT. Its protein is CATSLMQEAFF.

In this sample, this clonotype turned up a few times. The V call is TRBV2, the J call TRBJ2-3; D call uncertain. Per germline, CDR1 SNHLY and CDR2 FYNNEI. Trimming removed 5 bases from V and 7 bases from J, with 19 bases in between. The CDR3 sequence is 15 residues long. CDR3 residues: CASSPRAIGKNTQYF. For the CDR3, the DNA is TGTGCCAGCAGTCCCCGGGCTATTGGCAAGAATACGCAGTATTTT.

The V and J genes are TRBV18 and TRBJ2-7; D unclear. Germline V gene data show CDR1 as KGHSH and CDR2 as LQKENI. Deletions cut 0 bases from V and 2 bases from J, with 5 bases between. CDR3 length: 13 amino acids. CDR3 DNA: TGTGCCAGCTCACCACCCCATACCTACGAGCAGTACGTC. This translates into CASSPPHTYEQYV.

The J gene is TRBJ2-2, the V gene TRBV7-3; no clear D gene. The CDR3 length is 13 residues. In germline, CDR1 is SGHTA, CDR2 FQGTGA. The V end lost 4 bases, the J end lost 1 base, and 4 bases lay between the germline ends. The CDR3 here is CASSSENTGELFF. Written as DNA, the CDR3 is TGTGCCAGCAGCTCCGAGAACACCGGGGAGCTGTTTTTT. Full variable domain (missing parts from reference TRBV7-3 and TRBJ2-2): GAGVSQTPSNKVTEKGKYVELRCDPISGHTALYWYRQSLGQGPEFLIYFQGTGAADDSGLPNDRFFAVRPEGSVSTLKIQRTERGDSAVYLCASSSENTGELFFGEGSRLTVL.

This clonotype was seen a few times. This CDR3 reads CASSLPTVPRGLSDTQYF. Here the CDR3 DNA reads TGTGCCAGCAGCTTGCCCACGGTCCCCAGGGGTCTGTCAGATACGCAGTATTTT. The chain uses TRBV5-5 and TRBJ2-3, with D perhaps TRBD1 (6 bases). The CDR3 loop spans 18 amino acids. Between the trimmed V and J ends, which lost 1 base and 4 bases, there was a span of 22 bases. Germline values: CDR1 SGHKS, CDR2 YYEKEE (reference sequence).